The TCR beta chain under discussion was sequenced for a study of Ad26.COV2.S vaccination and SARS-CoV-2 variants. The wider study: The trial was COV1001 and the donor's arm was Ad26.COV2.S. Intramuscularly, Ad26.COV2.S was given either once or twice, 56 days apart. Study-wide points: Vaccine and placebo recipients had similar non-spike TCR breadth.

Measured with immunoSEQ multiplex PCR; TCRdb has only the in-frame clones, and not every one. This sample has about 440,000 clones; around 91% occur once, and the top ten carry under 4.5%. V was cut by 3 bases and J by 2 bases, with 10 bases left in between. Germline CDR1 reads ENHRY; CDR2 reads SYGVKD. This CDR3 comprises 14 residues. Turning to this clone: Its antigen is not identified.

Treatment: roughly 20 received Ad26.COV2.S at low or high dose, single or two shots; 5 received placebo; per-sample allocation not given. Sampling took place 63 days after the first vaccine or placebo injection. Within Boston, the person who donated was an adult of 18-55 years. The chain joins TRBV10-3 to TRBJ1-1; no firm D call. The receptor was derived from a person between 18 and 65 years old who received the Ad26.COV2.S COVID-19 vaccine or a placebo. Source: peripheral blood, taken in a trial of Ad26.COV2.S vaccine versus placebo. The CDR3 sequence: CAISDPRGNTEAFF. CDR3 DNA: TGTGCCATCAGTGATCCCCGGGGTAACACTGAAGCTTTCTTT.